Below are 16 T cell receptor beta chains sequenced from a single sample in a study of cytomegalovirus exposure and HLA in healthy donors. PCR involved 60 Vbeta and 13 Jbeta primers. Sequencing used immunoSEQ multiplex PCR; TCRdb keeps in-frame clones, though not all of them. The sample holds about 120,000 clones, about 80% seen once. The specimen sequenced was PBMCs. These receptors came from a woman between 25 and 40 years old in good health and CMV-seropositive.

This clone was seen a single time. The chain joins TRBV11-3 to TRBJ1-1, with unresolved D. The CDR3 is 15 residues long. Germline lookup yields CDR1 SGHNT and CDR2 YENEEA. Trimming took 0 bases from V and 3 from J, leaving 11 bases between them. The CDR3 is CASSLDREGDTEAFF. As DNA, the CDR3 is TGTGCCAGCAGCTTAGATCGGGAGGGAGACACTGAAGCTTTCTTT.

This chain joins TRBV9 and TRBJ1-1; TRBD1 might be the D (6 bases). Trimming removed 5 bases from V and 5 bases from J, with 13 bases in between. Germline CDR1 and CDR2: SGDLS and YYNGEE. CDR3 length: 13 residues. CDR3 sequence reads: CASSKGGGTEAFF. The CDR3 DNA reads TGTGCCAGCAGTAAAGGGGGGGGGACTGAAGCTTTCTTT.

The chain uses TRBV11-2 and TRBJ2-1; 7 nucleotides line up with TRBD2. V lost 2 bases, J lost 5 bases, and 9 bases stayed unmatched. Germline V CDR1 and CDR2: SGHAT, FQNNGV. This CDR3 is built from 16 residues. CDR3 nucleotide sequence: TGTGCCAGCAGCTTATTTGTGGCGGGAGTTCACAATGAGCAGTTCTTC. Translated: CASSLFVAGVHNEQFF.

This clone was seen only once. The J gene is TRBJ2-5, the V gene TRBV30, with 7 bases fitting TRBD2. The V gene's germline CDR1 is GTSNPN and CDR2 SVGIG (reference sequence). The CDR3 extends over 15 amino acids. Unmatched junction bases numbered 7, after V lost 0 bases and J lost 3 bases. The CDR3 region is CAWSVSEGGKETQYF. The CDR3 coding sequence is TGTGCCTGGAGTGTATCCGAGGGAGGGAAAGAGACCCAGTACTTC. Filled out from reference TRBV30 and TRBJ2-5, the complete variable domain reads SQTIHQWPATLVQPVGSPLSLECTVEGTSNPNLYWYRQAAGRGLQLLFYSVGIGQISSEVPQNLSASRPQDRQFILSSKKLLLSDSGFYLCAWSVSEGGKETQYFGPGTRLLVL.

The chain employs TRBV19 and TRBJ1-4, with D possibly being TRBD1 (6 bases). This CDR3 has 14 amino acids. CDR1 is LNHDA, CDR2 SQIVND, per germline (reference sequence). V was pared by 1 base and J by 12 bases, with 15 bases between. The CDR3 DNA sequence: TGTGCCAGTAGTATAGGGGGGCCGCTTGGGGAACTGTTTTTT. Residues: CASSIGGPLGELFF.

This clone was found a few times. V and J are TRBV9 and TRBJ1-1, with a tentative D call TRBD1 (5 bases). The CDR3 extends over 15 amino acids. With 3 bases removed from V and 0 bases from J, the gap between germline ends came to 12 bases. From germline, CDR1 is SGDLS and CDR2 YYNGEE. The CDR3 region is CASSARGQLNTEAFF. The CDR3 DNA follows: TGTGCCAGCAGCGCCAGAGGACAATTGAACACTGAAGCTTTCTTT.

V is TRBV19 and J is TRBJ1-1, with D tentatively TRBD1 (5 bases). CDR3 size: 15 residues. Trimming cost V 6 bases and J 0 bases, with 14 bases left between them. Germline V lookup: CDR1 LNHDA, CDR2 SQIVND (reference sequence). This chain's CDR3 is CASSPPSRVNTEAFF. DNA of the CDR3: TGTGCCAGTAGCCCCCCGTCCAGGGTGAACACTGAAGCTTTCTTT.

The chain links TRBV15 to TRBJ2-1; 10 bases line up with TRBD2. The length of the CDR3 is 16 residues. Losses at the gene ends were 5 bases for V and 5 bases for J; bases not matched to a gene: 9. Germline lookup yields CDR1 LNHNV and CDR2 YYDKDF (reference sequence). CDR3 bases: TGTGCCACCAGCGTACAAAAAGCGGGAGGGGACAATGAGCAGTTCTTC. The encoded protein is CATSVQKAGGDNEQFF. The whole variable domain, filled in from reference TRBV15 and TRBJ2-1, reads DAMVIQNPRYQVTQFGKPVTLSCSQTLNHNVMYWYQQKSSQAPKLLFHYYDKDFNNEADTPDNFQSRRPNTSFCFLDIRSPGLGDTAMYLCATSVQKAGGDNEQFFGPGTRLTVL.

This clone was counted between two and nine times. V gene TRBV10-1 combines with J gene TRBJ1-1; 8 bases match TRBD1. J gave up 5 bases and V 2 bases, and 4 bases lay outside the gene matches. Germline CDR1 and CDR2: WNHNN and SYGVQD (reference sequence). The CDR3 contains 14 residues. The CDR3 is CASSEGQGYTEAFF. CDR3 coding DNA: TGCGCCAGCAGTGAGGGACAGGGTTATACTGAAGCTTTCTTT.

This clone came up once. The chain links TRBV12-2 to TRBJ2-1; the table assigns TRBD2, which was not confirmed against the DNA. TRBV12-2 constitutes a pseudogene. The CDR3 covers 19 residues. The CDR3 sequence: CASRLVVVPIATGYNEQFF. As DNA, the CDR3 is TGTGCAAGTCGCTTAGTGGTCGTCCCTATTGCCACGGGGTACAATGAGCAGTTCTTC.

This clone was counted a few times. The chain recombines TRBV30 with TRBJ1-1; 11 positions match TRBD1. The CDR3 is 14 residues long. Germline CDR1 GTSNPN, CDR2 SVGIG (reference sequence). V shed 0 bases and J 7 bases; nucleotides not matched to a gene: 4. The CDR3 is CAWSVGQGASEAFF. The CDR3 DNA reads TGTGCCTGGAGTGTAGGACAGGGGGCGAGTGAAGCTTTCTTT.

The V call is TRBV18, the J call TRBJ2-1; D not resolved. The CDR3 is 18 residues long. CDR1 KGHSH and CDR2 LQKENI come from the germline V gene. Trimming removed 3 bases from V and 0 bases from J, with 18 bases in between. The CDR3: CASSPDPWAEISYNEQFF. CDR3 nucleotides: TGTGCCAGCTCACCTGACCCGTGGGCAGAAATCTCCTACAATGAGCAGTTCTTC.

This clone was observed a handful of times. This chain's CDR3 is CASSFRGYNEQFF. DNA of the CDR3: TGCGCCAGCAGCTTCAGAGGATACAATGAGCAGTTCTTC. This chain joins TRBV5-1 and TRBJ2-1; D not resolved. Trimming removed 2 bases at V and 4 bases at J, with 7 bases between. The germline V gene encodes CDR1 SGHRS and CDR2 YFSETQ. CDR3 length equals 13 residues. Full variable domain (rest looked up from reference TRBV5-1 and TRBJ2-1): KAGVTQTPRYLIKTRGQQVTLSCSPISGHRSVSWYQQTPGQGLQFLFEYFSETQRNKGNFPGRFSGRQFSNSRSEMNVSTLELGDSALYLCASSFRGYNEQFFGPGTRLTVL.

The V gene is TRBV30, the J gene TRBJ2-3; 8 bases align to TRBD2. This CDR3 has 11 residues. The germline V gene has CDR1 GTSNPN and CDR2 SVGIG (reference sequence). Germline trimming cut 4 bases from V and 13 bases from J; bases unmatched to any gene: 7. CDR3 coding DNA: TGTGCCTGGATCGCGGGAGGACCTAAGTATTTT. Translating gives CAWIAGGPKYF.

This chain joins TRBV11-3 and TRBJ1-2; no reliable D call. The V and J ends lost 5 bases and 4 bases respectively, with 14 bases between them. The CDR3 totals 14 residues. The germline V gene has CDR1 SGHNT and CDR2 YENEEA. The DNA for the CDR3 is TGTGCCAGCAGCCTAGGGAGGAACGTCTATGGCTACACCTTC. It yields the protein CASSLGRNVYGYTF.

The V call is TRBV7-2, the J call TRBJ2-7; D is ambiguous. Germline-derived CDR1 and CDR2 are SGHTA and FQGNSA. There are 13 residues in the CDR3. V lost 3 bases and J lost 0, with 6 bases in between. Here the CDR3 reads CASSFTPSYEQYF. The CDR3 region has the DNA TGTGCCAGCAGCTTTACTCCCTCCTACGAGCAGTACTTC.